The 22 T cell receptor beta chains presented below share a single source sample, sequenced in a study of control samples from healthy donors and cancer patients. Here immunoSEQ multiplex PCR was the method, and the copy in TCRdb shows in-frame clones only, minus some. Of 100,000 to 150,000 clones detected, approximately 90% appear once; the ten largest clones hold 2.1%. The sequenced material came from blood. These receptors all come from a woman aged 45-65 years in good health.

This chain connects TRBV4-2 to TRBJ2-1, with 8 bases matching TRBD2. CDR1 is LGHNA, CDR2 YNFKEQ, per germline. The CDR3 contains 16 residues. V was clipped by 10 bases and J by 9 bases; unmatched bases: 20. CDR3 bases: TGTGCCACCTCCTATAAGGGGAGCGGGAGAACGGCTGAGCAGTTCTTC. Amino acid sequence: CATSYKGSGRTAEQFF.

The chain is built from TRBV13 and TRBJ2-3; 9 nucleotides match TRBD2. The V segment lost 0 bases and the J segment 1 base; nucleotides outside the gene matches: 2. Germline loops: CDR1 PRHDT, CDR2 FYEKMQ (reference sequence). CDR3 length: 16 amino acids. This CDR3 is CASSLGLAGGTDTQYF. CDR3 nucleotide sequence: TGTGCCAGCAGCTTAGGACTAGCGGGTGGCACAGATACGCAGTATTTT.

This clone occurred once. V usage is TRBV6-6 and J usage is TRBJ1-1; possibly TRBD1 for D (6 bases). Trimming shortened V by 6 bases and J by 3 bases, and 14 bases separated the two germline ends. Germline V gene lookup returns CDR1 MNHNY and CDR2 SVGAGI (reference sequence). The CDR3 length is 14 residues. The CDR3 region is CASRGGGLYTEAFF. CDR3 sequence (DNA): TGTGCCAGCAGAGGTGGGGGCTTGTACACTGAAGCTTTCTTT.

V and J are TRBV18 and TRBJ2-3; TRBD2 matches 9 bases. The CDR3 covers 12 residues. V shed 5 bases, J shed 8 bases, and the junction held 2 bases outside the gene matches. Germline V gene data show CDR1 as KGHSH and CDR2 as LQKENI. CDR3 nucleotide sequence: TGTGCCAGCTCAGAGACTAGCGGTACGCAGTATTTT. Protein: CASSETSGTQYF. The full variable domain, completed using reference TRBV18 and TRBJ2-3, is NAGVMQNPRHLVRRRGQEARLRCSPMKGHSHVYWYRQLPEEGLKFMVYLQKENIIDESGMPKERFSAEFPKEGPSILRIQQVVRGDSAAYFCASSETSGTQYFGPGTRLTVL.

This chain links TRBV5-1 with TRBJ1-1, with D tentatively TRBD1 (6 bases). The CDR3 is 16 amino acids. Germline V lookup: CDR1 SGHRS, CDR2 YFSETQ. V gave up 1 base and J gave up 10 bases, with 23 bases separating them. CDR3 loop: CASSLQGTYNTETAFF. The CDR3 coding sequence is TGCGCCAGCAGCTTGCAGGGGACTTATAACACTGAAACAGCTTTCTTT.

As DNA, the CDR3 is TGTGCCAGCAACCGCGGGGGGAGAGGGTTCACTGAAGCTTTCTTT. Amino acid sequence: CASNRGGRGFTEAFF. The V call is TRBV28, the J call TRBJ1-1, with D maybe TRBD1 (5 bases). Germline V gives CDR1 MDHEN, CDR2 SYDVKM. The CDR3 totals 15 residues. Between the trimmed V and J ends, which lost 7 bases and 4 bases, there was a span of 19 bases.

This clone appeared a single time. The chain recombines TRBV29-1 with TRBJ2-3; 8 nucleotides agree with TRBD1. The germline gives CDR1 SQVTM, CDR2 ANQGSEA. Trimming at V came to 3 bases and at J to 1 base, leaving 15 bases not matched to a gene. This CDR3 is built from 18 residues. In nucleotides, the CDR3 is TGCAGCGTTGACTGGACAGGGCCGTCCTATTCTGGCACAGATACGCAGTATTTT. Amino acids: CSVDWTGPSYSGTDTQYF.

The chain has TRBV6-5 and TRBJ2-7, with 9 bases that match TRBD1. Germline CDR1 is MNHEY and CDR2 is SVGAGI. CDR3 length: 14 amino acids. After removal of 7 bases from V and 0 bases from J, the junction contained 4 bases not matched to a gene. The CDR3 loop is CASKTGGYSYEQYF. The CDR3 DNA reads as TGTGCCAGCAAGACAGGGGGTTACTCCTACGAGCAGTACTTC.

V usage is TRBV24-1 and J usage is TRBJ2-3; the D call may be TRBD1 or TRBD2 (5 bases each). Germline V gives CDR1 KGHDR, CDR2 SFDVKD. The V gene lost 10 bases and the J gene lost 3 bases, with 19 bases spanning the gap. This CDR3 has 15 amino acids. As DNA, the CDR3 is TGTGCCACGAACGCCGGGACCCTGATTACAGATACGCAGTATTTT. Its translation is CATNAGTLITDTQYF.

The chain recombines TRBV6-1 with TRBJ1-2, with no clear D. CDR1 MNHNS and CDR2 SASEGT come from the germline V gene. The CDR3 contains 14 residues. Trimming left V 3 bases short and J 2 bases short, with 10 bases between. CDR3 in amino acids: CASSDVTTNYGYTF. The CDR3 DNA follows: TGTGCCAGCAGTGACGTTACCACGAACTATGGCTACACCTTC.

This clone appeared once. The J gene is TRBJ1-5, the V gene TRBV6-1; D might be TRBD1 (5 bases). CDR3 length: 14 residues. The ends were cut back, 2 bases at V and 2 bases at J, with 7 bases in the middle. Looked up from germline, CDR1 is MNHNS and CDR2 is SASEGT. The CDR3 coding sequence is TGTGCCAGCAGTGAAATCAGGGGCAATCAGCCCCAGCATTTT. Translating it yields CASSEIRGNQPQHF.

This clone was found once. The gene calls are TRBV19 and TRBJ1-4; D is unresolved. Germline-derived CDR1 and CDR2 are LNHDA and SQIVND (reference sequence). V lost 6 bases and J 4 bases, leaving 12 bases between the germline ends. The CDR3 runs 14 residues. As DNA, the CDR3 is TGTGCCAGTAGCTACTTCGGAAATAATGAAAAACTGTTTTTT. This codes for CASSYFGNNEKLFF.

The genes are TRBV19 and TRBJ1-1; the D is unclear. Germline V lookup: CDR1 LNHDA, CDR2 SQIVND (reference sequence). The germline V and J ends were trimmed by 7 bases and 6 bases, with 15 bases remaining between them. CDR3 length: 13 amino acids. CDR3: CASTPLGTAEAFF. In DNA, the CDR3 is TGTGCCAGTACCCCTCTGGGTACCGCTGAAGCTTTCTTT.

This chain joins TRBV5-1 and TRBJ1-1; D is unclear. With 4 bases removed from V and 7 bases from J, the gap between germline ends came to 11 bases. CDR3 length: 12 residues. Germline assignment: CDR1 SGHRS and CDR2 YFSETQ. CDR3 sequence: CASSPPVGEAFF. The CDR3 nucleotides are TGCGCCAGCAGCCCCCCTGTGGGTGAAGCTTTCTTT. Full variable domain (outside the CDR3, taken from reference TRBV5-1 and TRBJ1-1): KAGVTQTPRYLIKTRGQQVTLSCSPISGHRSVSWYQQTPGQGLQFLFEYFSETQRNKGNFPGRFSGRQFSNSRSEMNVSTLELGDSALYLCASSPPVGEAFFGQGTRLTVV.

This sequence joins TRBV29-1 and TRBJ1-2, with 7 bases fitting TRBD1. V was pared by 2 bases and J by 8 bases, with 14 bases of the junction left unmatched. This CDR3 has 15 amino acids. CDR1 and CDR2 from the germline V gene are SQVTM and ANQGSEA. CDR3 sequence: CSVELIDRVALGYTF. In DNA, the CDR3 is TGCAGCGTTGAACTAATCGACAGGGTGGCGTTAGGCTACACCTTC.

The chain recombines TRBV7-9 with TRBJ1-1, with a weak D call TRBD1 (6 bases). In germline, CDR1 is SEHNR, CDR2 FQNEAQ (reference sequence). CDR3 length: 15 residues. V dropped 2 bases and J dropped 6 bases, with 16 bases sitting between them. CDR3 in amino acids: CASSLNVAGASEAFF. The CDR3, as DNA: TGTGCCAGCAGCTTAAATGTTGCAGGGGCGTCTGAAGCTTTCTTT.

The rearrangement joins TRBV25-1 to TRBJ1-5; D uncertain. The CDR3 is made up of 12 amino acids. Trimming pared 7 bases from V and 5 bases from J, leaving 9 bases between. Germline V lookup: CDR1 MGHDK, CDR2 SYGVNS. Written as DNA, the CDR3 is TGTGCCAGCAAATCGGAGGATCAGCCCCAGCATTTT. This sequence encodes CASKSEDQPQHF.

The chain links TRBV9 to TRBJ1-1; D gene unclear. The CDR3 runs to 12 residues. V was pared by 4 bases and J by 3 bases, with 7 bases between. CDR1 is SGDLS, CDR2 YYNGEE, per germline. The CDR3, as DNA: TGTGCCAGCAGCCTTCGCGACACTGAAGCTTTCTTT. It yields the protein CASSLRDTEAFF.

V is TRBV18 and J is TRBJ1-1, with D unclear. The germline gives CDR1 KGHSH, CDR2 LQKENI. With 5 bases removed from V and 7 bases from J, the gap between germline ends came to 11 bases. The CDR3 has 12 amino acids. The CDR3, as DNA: TGTGCCAGCTCAAAAGGACCGCTTGAAGCTTTCTTT. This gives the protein CASSKGPLEAFF.

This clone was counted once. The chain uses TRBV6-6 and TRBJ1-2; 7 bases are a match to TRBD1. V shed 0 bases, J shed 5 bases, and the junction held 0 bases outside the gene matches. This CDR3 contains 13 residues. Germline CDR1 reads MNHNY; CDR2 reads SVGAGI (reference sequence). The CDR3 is CASSYSTGYGYTF. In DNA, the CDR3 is TGTGCCAGCAGTTACTCGACAGGGTATGGCTACACCTTC.

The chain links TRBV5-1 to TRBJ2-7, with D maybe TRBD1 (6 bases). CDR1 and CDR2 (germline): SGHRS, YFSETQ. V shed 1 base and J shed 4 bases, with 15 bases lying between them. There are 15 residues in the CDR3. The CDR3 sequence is CASSLRGQTNYEQYF. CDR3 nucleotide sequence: TGCGCCAGCAGCTTGCGAGGACAGACGAATTACGAGCAGTACTTC. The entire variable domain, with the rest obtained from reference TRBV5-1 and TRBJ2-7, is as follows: KAGVTQTPRYLIKTRGQQVTLSCSPISGHRSVSWYQQTPGQGLQFLFEYFSETQRNKGNFPGRFSGRQFSNSRSEMNVSTLELGDSALYLCASSLRGQTNYEQYFGPGTRLTVT.

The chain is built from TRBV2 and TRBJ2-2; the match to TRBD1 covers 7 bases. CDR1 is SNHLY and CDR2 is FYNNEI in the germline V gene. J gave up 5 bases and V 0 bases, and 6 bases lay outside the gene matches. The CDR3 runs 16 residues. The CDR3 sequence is CASSEAGTERTGELFF. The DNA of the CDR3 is TGTGCCAGCAGTGAAGCGGGGACAGAGAGGACCGGGGAGCTGTTTTTT.